What follows describes a single T cell receptor (beta chain). Its antigen is as yet unknown. The data belong to a study of T cell responses to AZD1222 COVID-19 vaccine. Findings of the study overall: The study identified only a handful of AZD1222 recipients as seropositive at baseline. Reportedly, nearly half the spike-specific TCRs target unmutated variant regions.

Method: immunoSEQ multiplex PCR; TCRdb's copy keeps in-frame clones and lacks some. The sample includes about 130,000 clones, under 95% seen only once; the top ten take 1.1%. The material was peripheral blood, obtained 28 days after the second AZD1222 dose. The receptor was derived from an adult who received the AZD1222 COVID-19 vaccine.

CDR3 nucleotides: TGCGCCAGCAGCTGGACAGGTTTTTCGGATGAGCAGTTCTTC. It encodes CASSWTGFSDEQFF. This sequence joins TRBV5-1 and TRBJ2-1; 7 bases fit TRBD1. The junction had 8 bases not matched to a gene; V was cut back by 3 bases and J by 8 bases. The CDR3 totals 14 residues. The germline V gene has CDR1 SGHRS and CDR2 YFSETQ. The variable domain in full, completed from reference TRBV5-1 and TRBJ2-1, reads KAGVTQTPRYLIKTRGQQVTLSCSPISGHRSVSWYQQTPGQGLQFLFEYFSETQRNKGNFPGRFSGRQFSNSRSEMNVSTLELGDSALYLCASSWTGFSDEQFFGPGTRLTVL.